This is a list of T cell receptor beta chains from one sample in a study of T cells in Graves' hyperthyroidism and ophthalmopathy. TCRdb ran MiXCR on the multiplex PCR reads and lists one entry per CDR3 protein. The table includes roughly 250,000 distinct CDR3 sequences, over 15% detected once. Sequencing used blood. The receptors stem from a woman under 30 with Graves' ophthalmopathy. The conserved cysteine and the conserved F or W are not part of the CDR3 here.

V gene: TRBV20-1; CDR3 protein: SARVFGQGNTGELF
V gene: TRBV30; CDR3 protein: AWSVWGLAGGYEQY
V gene: TRBV7-9; CDR3 protein: ASSLGVSGGPYEQY
V gene: TRBV7-8; CDR3 protein: ASSLRHRGTDYGYT
V gene: TRBV12-3/TRBV12-4; CDR3 protein: ASSPRLSGRAGNEQF
V gene: TRBV5-1; CDR3 protein: ASSLDGQGNTEAF
V gene: TRBV4-3; CDR3 protein: ASSQDLGGFTTDTQY
V gene: TRBV10-3; CDR3 protein: AISPGQGSGANVLT
V gene: TRBV4-3; CDR3 protein: ASSQEGAGNTEAF
V gene: TRBV6-1; CDR3 protein: ASRRAGTGTYEQY